This T cell receptor (beta chain) was obtained from a study of spatial heterogeneity in lung cancer. From the 5' RACE reads, TCRdb called clonotypes with MiXCR, one entry per CDR3 protein. The sample holds approximately 52,000 distinct CDR3 sequences; roughly 6.5% are singletons and the top ten take less than 3.5%. Note on this clonotype: No antigen is known for it.

Time point reported: sample taken at primary tumor resection. Whole RNA, which was extracted from tumor, nontumor lung tissue or frozen PBMC, was sequenced without any cell sorting. Trimming removed 0 bases from V and 3 bases from J, with 17 bases in between. This CDR3 is built from 16 residues. Germline values: CDR1 DFQATT, CDR2 SNEGSKA (reference sequence). General study results and limits: Blood carried ubiquitous expanded tumor TCRs more at resection than follow-up.

Material: PBMCs, obtained at surgery. The receptor was isolated from a female donor with early-stage non-small cell lung cancer. The chain combines TRBV20-1 with TRBJ1-1, with D possibly matching TRBD1 (5 bases). The CDR3 DNA is TGCAGTGCTAGAGATGTGGGGGAGGGATTGGACACTGAAGCTTTCTTT. It codes for CSARDVGEGLDTEAFF.